A single sample gave rise to the 25 T cell receptor beta chains below, sequenced in a study of T cells in Graves' hyperthyroidism and ophthalmopathy. TCR beta CDR3 regions were amplified from RNA transcripts. RT-PCR in the first round (using the HTBI primer set) targeted the TCR CDR3. MiXCR, run by TCRdb on the multiplex PCR reads, gives a single entry per CDR3 protein. The sample shows 550,000 to 800,000 distinct CDR3 sequences, roughly 17% of them seen only once. The sample was blood. The receptors were gathered from a man aged 45 to 65 with Graves' hyperthyroidism.

This clonotype was picked up a small number of times. V usage is TRBV4-2 and J usage is TRBJ2-3, with 7 bases fitting TRBD2. Germline V lookup: CDR1 LGHNA, CDR2 YNFKEQ. CDR3 length equals 16 residues. V lost 3 bases and J lost 0; bases outside the gene matches: 6. The DNA of the CDR3 is TGTGCCAGCAGCCAGCTAGCGGCGTCTAGCACAGATACGCAGTATTTT. Translating gives CASSQLAASSTDTQYF.

The sample holds many counts of this clonotype. V gene TRBV7-9 combines with J gene TRBJ2-1; D is undetermined. Germline assignment: CDR1 SEHNR and CDR2 FQNEAQ (reference sequence). The CDR3 covers 16 residues. V was cut by 2 bases and J by 0 bases, with 11 bases left in between. The DNA for the CDR3 is TGTGCCAGCAGCTTACGCAGGAGAAGCTCCTACAATGAGCAGTTCTTC. Its translation: CASSLRRRSSYNEQFF.

The chain carries TRBV6-5 and TRBJ2-7; D may correspond to TRBD1 or TRBD2 (5 bases each). The V gene's germline CDR1 is MNHEY and CDR2 SVGAGI. V shed 0 bases and J shed 2 bases, with 11 bases lying between them. CDR3 length: 15 residues. The CDR3 reads CASSYSTMGAYEQYF. The CDR3 region has the DNA TGTGCCAGCAGTTACTCGACCATGGGGGCCTACGAGCAGTACTTC.

Note on this clonotype: The conserved closing phenylalanine or tryptophan is absent in this CDR3, likely reflecting a read error. This sequence joins TRBV7-2 and TRBJ2-7, with TRBD2 matching 10 bases. The junction had 3 bases not matched to a gene; V was cut back by 3 bases and J by 1 base. This CDR3 contains 15 residues. CDR1 and CDR2 (germline): SGHTA, FQGNSA. The CDR3 DNA is TGTGCCAGCAGCTTTAAGCGGGAGGGTTCCTACGAGCAGTACTGC. Translated, it gives CASSFKREGSYEQYC.

This clonotype showed up just a few times. CDR3 nucleotide sequence: TGTGCCAGTAGAGTGACTTCAGGAGGCTACAATGAGCAGTTCTTC. Encoded protein: CASRVTSGGYNEQFF. This chain connects TRBV19 to TRBJ2-1, with D possibly matching TRBD2 (5 bases). CDR3 length: 15 amino acids. Trimming removed 6 bases from V and 3 bases from J, with 15 bases in between. Germline V gene sequence: CDR1 LNHDA, CDR2 SQIVND (reference sequence). The full variable domain, its missing parts supplied by reference TRBV19 and TRBJ2-1, is DGGITQSPKYLFRKEGQNVTLSCEQNLNHDAMYWYRQDPGQGLRLIYYSQIVNDFQKGDIAEGYSVSREKKESFPLTVTSAQKNPTAFYLCASRVTSGGYNEQFFGPGTRLTVL.

This sequence joins TRBV2 and TRBJ1-5; 7 bases agree with TRBD1. V dropped 7 bases and J dropped 1; count of bases not matched to a gene: 7. This CDR3 has 15 amino acids. In germline, CDR1 is SNHLY, CDR2 FYNNEI. The CDR3 DNA reads as TGTGCCAGCAAACCAGGGGGTTGGAGCAATCAGCCCCAGCATTTT. This translates into CASKPGGWSNQPQHF. Looking up the rest from reference TRBV2 and TRBJ1-5 gives the full variable domain: EPEVTQTPSHQVTQMGQEVILRCVPISNHLYFYWYRQILGQKVEFLVSFYNNEISEKSEIFDDQFSVERPDGSNFTLKIRSTKLEDSAMYFCASKPGGWSNQPQHFGDGTRLSIL.

This clonotype was recorded at least ten times. The rearrangement uses TRBV2 and TRBJ2-1; 14 bases line up with TRBD2. V lost 6 bases, J lost 8 bases, and 3 bases stayed unmatched. Germline lookup yields CDR1 SNHLY and CDR2 FYNNEI. This CDR3 comprises 14 residues. The CDR3 sequence: CASSVGLAGDEQFF. Here the CDR3 DNA reads TGTGCCAGCAGCGTGGGACTAGCGGGAGATGAGCAGTTCTTC.

This clonotype was found many times. This chain joins TRBV3-1 and TRBJ1-1; D call uncertain. With 1 base removed from V and 5 bases from J, the gap between germline ends came to 5 bases. Germline V gives CDR1 LGHDT, CDR2 YNNKEL (reference sequence). This CDR3 has 12 residues. CDR3 DNA sequence: TGTGCCAGCAGCCAAGCGGGGACTGAAGCTTTCTTT. Amino acids: CASSQAGTEAFF.

This clonotype was counted between two and nine times. CDR3 sequence reads: CASSLSGALAFYNEQFF. The CDR3 nucleotides read TGTGCCAGCAGCCTGAGCGGAGCGCTAGCGTTCTACAATGAGCAGTTCTTC. V usage is TRBV9 and J usage is TRBJ2-1; D might be TRBD2 (6 bases). Germline V gene sequence: CDR1 SGDLS, CDR2 YYNGEE. Trimming stripped 4 bases from V and 3 bases from J, with 20 bases between. This CDR3 is built from 17 residues.

The chain recombines TRBV20-1 with TRBJ2-1; the match to TRBD2 covers 11 bases. The CDR3 sequence is 14 residues long. Trimming at V came to 6 bases and at J to 9 bases, leaving 10 bases not matched to a gene. Germline loops: CDR1 DFQATT, CDR2 SNEGSKA (reference sequence). In DNA form, the CDR3 reads TGCAGTGCGAAGGGAGTAGCGGGAGGGGGTGAGCAGTTCTTC. Translation gives CSAKGVAGGGEQFF.

There are many counts of this clonotype. J is TRBJ2-1 and V is TRBV28; 7 nucleotides agree with TRBD1. CDR1 and CDR2 from the germline V gene are MDHEN and SYDVKM. This CDR3 region has 15 residues. Trimming at V came to 4 bases and at J to 6 bases, leaving 9 bases not matched to a gene. The CDR3 is CASSSGTAYVNEQFF. As DNA, the CDR3 is TGTGCCAGCAGTTCAGGGACAGCCTATGTCAATGAGCAGTTCTTC.

This clonotype came up many times. The chain employs TRBV28 and TRBJ2-1; 8 bases are a match to TRBD1. CDR1 is MDHEN and CDR2 is SYDVKM in the germline V gene. This CDR3 region has 13 residues. J gave up 15 bases and V 4 bases, and 11 bases lay outside the gene matches. The CDR3 sequence: CASSSKQGEVSFF. The CDR3 bases are TGTGCCAGCAGTTCCAAACAGGGGGAGGTATCGTTCTTC.

This clonotype was found many times. The chain is built from TRBV28 and TRBJ2-7; 7 nucleotides align to TRBD1. Trimming took 4 bases from V and 3 from J; bases not matched to a gene: 6. The CDR3 spans 14 residues. Germline-derived CDR1 and CDR2 are MDHEN and SYDVKM. CDR3 loop: CASSSPTGYYEQYF. The CDR3 DNA reads as TGTGCCAGCAGTTCCCCGACAGGGTACTACGAGCAGTACTTC.

CDR3 sequence reads: CASSLLQGFEKLFF. For the CDR3, the DNA is TGTGCCAGCAGCCTGTTACAGGGTTTTGAAAAACTGTTTTTT. The chain combines TRBV7-8 with TRBJ1-4; D perhaps matches TRBD1 (6 bases). V was shortened by 5 bases and J by 7 bases, with 14 bases between the two germline ends. Germline V gene lookup returns CDR1 SGHVS and CDR2 FQNEAQ. CDR3 length equals 14 residues. The whole variable domain, filled in from reference TRBV7-8 and TRBJ1-4, reads GAGVSQSPRYKVAKRGQDVALRCDPISGHVSLFWYQQALGQGPEFLTYFQNEAQLDKSGLPSDRFFAERPEGSVSTLKIQRTQQEDSAVYLCASSLLQGFEKLFFGSGTQLSVL.

This clonotype was observed once. Here the CDR3 DNA reads TGCAGCGTCGGAGGGACAACTGAAGCTTTCTTT. Its protein is CSVGGTTEAFF. The chain is built from TRBV29-1 and TRBJ1-1, with a possible D match to TRBD1 (6 bases). This CDR3 spans 11 amino acids. Germline CDR1 SQVTM, CDR2 ANQGSEA. The V end was cut by 6 bases, the J end by 5 bases, with 10 bases between.

This clonotype was observed many times. The chain recombines TRBV5-1 with TRBJ2-7, with a possible D match to TRBD1 (5 bases). In germline, CDR1 is SGHRS, CDR2 YFSETQ. The CDR3 runs 12 residues. The V end lost 3 bases, the J end lost 3 bases, and 7 bases lay between the germline ends. This CDR3 reads CASSSDNYEQYF. The CDR3 DNA reads TGCGCCAGCAGCTCGGACAACTACGAGCAGTACTTC.

Worth noting for this clonotype: The CDR3 does not close with the conserved phenylalanine or tryptophan, likely indicating a read error. This chain uses TRBV6-5 with TRBJ2-7; 8 positions match TRBD1. This CDR3 region has 15 residues. Trimming took 3 bases from V and 1 from J; bases not matched to a gene: 5. Per the germline V gene, CDR1 is MNHEY and CDR2 is SVGAGI. For the CDR3, the DNA is TGTGCCAGCAGTTATACAGGGGGAAGTTCCTACGAGCAGTACTAC. Protein sequence: CASSYTGGSSYEQYY.

This clonotype was picked up a small number of times. The chain couples TRBV13 to TRBJ2-7; 7 nucleotides agree with TRBD2. With V trimmed by 5 bases and J by 2 bases, 12 bases remained unmatched. The CDR3 length is 16 residues. Germline CDR1 reads PRHDT; CDR2 reads FYEKMQ (reference sequence). DNA of the CDR3: TGTGCCAGCAGCACAACACCACCGGGGGGAACCTACGAGCAGTACTTC. Translated, it gives CASSTTPPGGTYEQYF.

The rearrangement links TRBV11-2 to TRBJ1-2, with TRBD1 matching over 9 bases. V trimming: 5 bases; J trimming: 4 bases; junction bases outside the gene matches: 8. The germline gives CDR1 SGHAT, CDR2 FQNNGV. The CDR3 extends over 15 amino acids. CDR3 bases: TGTGCCAGCAGCCCAGGACAGGGGATGTTCTATGGCTACACCTTC. Its protein is CASSPGQGMFYGYTF.

This clonotype was seen more than once but under ten times. The rearrangement links TRBV19 to TRBJ2-7; 12 bases are a match to TRBD2. This CDR3 contains 15 residues. V shed 0 bases, J shed 6 bases, and the junction held 3 bases outside the gene matches. Germline V CDR1 and CDR2: LNHDA, SQIVND (reference sequence). DNA of the CDR3: TGTGCCAGTAGTATAGAACTAGCGGGAGGAGGCGAGCAGTACTTC. Translation: CASSIELAGGGEQYF.

This clonotype was observed many times. The J gene is TRBJ2-7, the V gene TRBV28; 13 bases are shared with TRBD2. Germline lookup yields CDR1 MDHEN and CDR2 SYDVKM. Trimming cost V 5 bases and J 9 bases; bases outside gene matches: 10. The CDR3 runs to 15 residues. The CDR3 spells CASSPTGLAGVVQYF. The DNA for the CDR3 is TGTGCCAGCAGTCCGACTGGACTAGCGGGAGTGGTGCAGTACTTC.

This clonotype was seen only a few times. With a much larger clone just one base away, this may be a read error. The chain uses TRBV28 and TRBJ2-7, with TRBD1 identical over 7 bases. The V gene's germline CDR1 is MDHEN and CDR2 SYDVKM. V lost 4 bases to trimming and J lost 5 bases; unmatched junction nucleotides: 8. The CDR3 has 14 amino acids. The CDR3 nucleotides are TGTGCCAGCAGTTGGACAGGAATAACCCACGAGCAGTACTTC. Encoded protein: CASSWTGITHEQYF.

This clonotype was seen ten or more times. The chain has TRBV19 and TRBJ2-1, with TRBD2 identical over 8 bases. V shed 3 bases, J shed 3 bases, and the junction held 7 bases outside the gene matches. The CDR3 is made up of 16 amino acids. Germline V gene lookup returns CDR1 LNHDA and CDR2 SQIVND (reference sequence). CDR3 DNA sequence: TGTGCCAGTAGTATTTCCAGCGGGAGTCACTACAATGAGCAGTTCTTC. Translation: CASSISSGSHYNEQFF.

The chain links TRBV2 to TRBJ2-6; D is ambiguous. Germline lookup yields CDR1 SNHLY and CDR2 FYNNEI. CDR3 length: 17 residues. Trimming stripped 3 bases from V and 0 bases from J, with 12 bases between. This CDR3 is CASSEAPPHSGANVLTF. The CDR3 nucleotides are TGTGCCAGCAGTGAGGCCCCCCCTCACTCTGGGGCCAACGTCCTGACTTTC.

The V gene is TRBV29-1, the J gene TRBJ2-5; D not resolved. CDR1 and CDR2 (germline): SQVTM, ANQGSEA. V gave up 8 bases and J gave up 1 base, with 5 bases separating them. The CDR3 spans 10 residues. The CDR3 DNA reads TGCAGCACCAGCCAAGAGACCCAGTACTTC. This gives the protein CSTSQETQYF.